Listed below are T cell receptor beta chains from one sample, sequenced in a study of blood T cell repertoires in COVID-19. Data came from immunoSEQ multiplex PCR; TCRdb stores just in-frame clones and leaves some out. The table has roughly 60,000 clones, roughly four fifths seen once. The sequencing input was peripheral blood. These receptors all stem from a woman of 80 years or more with acute or convalescent COVID-19. CDR3s include the opening cysteine and the closing phenylalanine or tryptophan. The D gene is left open where the match is weak. The size field is filled for only some rows; it gives once, few, many or a size class.

d_gene	v_gene	abundance	j_gene	CDR3aa	CDR3nt
TRBD2	TRBV30	-	TRBJ2-7	CACLASGHYEQYF	TGTGCCTGCTTGGCTAGCGGACACTACGAGCAGTACTTC
-	TRBV7-3	-	TRBJ2-5	CASSPGFGETQYF	TGTGCCAGCAGCCCCGGATTCGGGGAGACCCAGTACTTC
TRBD2	TRBV7-9	few	TRBJ2-1	CASAETSVNSEQFF	TGTGCCAGCGCCGAAACTAGCGTCAACTCTGAGCAGTTCTTC
-	TRBV2	-	TRBJ1-1	CASSEGVVGAAFF	TGTGCCAGCAGTGAGGGAGTTGTGGGGGCGGCTTTCTTT
-	TRBV29-1	once	TRBJ2-5	CSVEAPSGKTQYF	TGCAGCGTTGAAGCCCCTTCGGGAAAGACCCAGTACTTC
-	TRBV21-1	-	TRBJ2-5	CASSKEGADKRTQYF	TGTGCCAGCAGCAAAGAGGGCGCGGACAAGAGAACCCAGTACTTC
-	TRBV3-1/TRBV3-2	-	TRBJ1-1	CASSERTYSEAFF	TGTGCCAGCAGCGAGAGGACATATAGCGAAGCTTTCTTT
TRBD1	TRBV5-1	-	TRBJ1-1	CASSASQGAEAFF	TGCGCCAGCAGCGCATCACAGGGGGCTGAGGCTTTCTTT
-	TRBV6-5	-	TRBJ2-7	CASSFDRWNEQYF	TGTGCCAGCAGTTTCGACAGGTGGAATGAGCAGTACTTC
-	TRBV5-1	-	TRBJ2-5	CASSLTSPQETQYF	TGCGCCAGCAGCTTGACTAGCCCCCAAGAGACCCAGTACTTC
TRBD2	TRBV5-4	-	TRBJ2-1	CASSRGAGGAYNEQFF	TGTGCCAGCAGCCGGGGAGCGGGAGGGGCCTACAATGAGCAGTTCTTC
-	TRBV30	few	TRBJ1-3	CAWADGRNTIYF	TGTGCCTGGGCTGATGGGCGAAACACCATATATTTT
-	TRBV30	-	TRBJ2-1	CAWSVLLGNNEQFF	TGTGCCTGGAGTGTACTCCTCGGGAACAATGAGCAGTTCTTC
-	TRBV5-5	-	TRBJ1-5	CASSLDSYSNQPQHF	TGTGCCAGCAGCTTAGACAGTTATAGCAATCAGCCCCAGCATTTT
-	TRBV27	-	TRBJ2-7	CASSRIATAPYEQYF	TGTGCCAGCAGCCGTATAGCAACCGCCCCCTACGAGCAGTACTTC
-	TRBV28	-	TRBJ1-5	CASSDYSNQPQHF	TGTGCCAGCTCAGACTATAGCAATCAGCCCCAGCATTTT
-	TRBV5-1	-	TRBJ2-2	CASTFGETTGELFF	TGCGCCAGCACCTTCGGGGAGACCACCGGGGAGCTGTTTTTT
-	TRBV5-1	once	TRBJ2-5	CASSLDSTQETQYF	TGCGCCAGCAGCTTGGACAGTACACAAGAGACCCAGTACTTC
TRBD1	TRBV28	-	TRBJ2-7	CASSLGTGNAEQYF	TGTGCCAGCAGTCTAGGGACAGGGAACGCCGAGCAGTACTTC
TRBD2	TRBV10-2	-	TRBJ2-1	CASSELAGAPTDEQFF	TGCGCCAGCAGTGAACTAGCGGGGGCCCCCACTGATGAGCAGTTCTTC
-	TRBV5-5	-	TRBJ1-5	CASSLQEGNQPQHF	TGTGCCAGCAGCTTGCAAGAGGGAAATCAGCCCCAGCATTTT
-	TRBV28	-	TRBJ1-4	CASSPGQPEKLFF	TGTGCCAGCAGTCCAGGACAACCCGAAAAACTGTTTTTT
-	TRBV27	-	TRBJ2-1	CASSPPGYNEQFF	TGTGCCAGCAGTCCCCCCGGGTACAATGAGCAGTTCTTC
-	TRBV28	-	TRBJ1-1	CASRLRTSEAFF	TGTGCCAGCAGGCTACGGACATCTGAAGCTTTCTTT
-	TRBV3-1/TRBV3-2	-	TRBJ2-7	CASSHSGIRDSAYEQYF	TGTGCCAGCAGCCACTCCGGAATCCGGGACTCCGCCTACGAGCAGTACTTC
-	TRBV5-1	-	TRBJ2-6	CASSLAGTSGANVLTF	TGCGCCAGCAGCTTGGCTGGCACCTCTGGGGCCAACGTCCTGACTTTC
TRBD1	TRBV18	-	TRBJ2-5	CASSPGTGAQETQYF	TGTGCCAGCTCTCCCGGGACAGGGGCCCAAGAGACCCAGTACTTC
-	TRBV27	-	TRBJ2-7	CASSLSQSPVF	TGTGCCAGCAGTTTATCTCAGTCTCCAGTTTTC
-	TRBV2	-	TRBJ2-6	CASSDSRGRSNVLTF	TGTGCCAGCAGTGACTCTAGGGGCAGATCCAACGTCCTGACTTTC
-	TRBV6-1	-	TRBJ1-1	CASSESIQVRAFF	TGTGCCAGCAGTGAATCTATACAGGTTAGGGCTTTCTTT
TRBD1	TRBV7-2	-	TRBJ1-1	CASSGDRGGNTEAFF	TGTGCCAGCAGCGGGGACAGGGGGGGTAACACTGAAGCTTTCTTT
TRBD1	TRBV5-1	-	TRBJ2-1	CASSRGQGSYNEQFF	TGCGCCAGCAGCCGCGGACAGGGAAGCTACAATGAGCAGTTCTTC
-	TRBV2	-	TRBJ2-7	CASSELAGQRPYEQYF	TGTGCCAGCAGTGAATTGGCAGGACAGCGGCCCTACGAGCAGTACTTC
TRBD1	TRBV9	-	TRBJ1-2	CASSVSGTAHGYTF	TGTGCCAGCAGCGTCTCCGGGACAGCCCATGGCTACACCTTC
-	TRBV6-5	-	TRBJ2-7	CASSYSMPSLSYEQYF	TGTGCCAGCAGTTACTCGATGCCTAGCCTATCCTACGAGCAGTACTTC
-	TRBV6-5	-	TRBJ2-7	CASSIGSRGYEQYF	TGTGCCAGCAGTATTGGGTCAAGGGGCTACGAGCAGTACTTC
-	TRBV29-1	-	TRBJ1-2	CSVRTDRGYTF	TGCAGCGTGCGGACAGATAGGGGCTACACCTTC
-	TRBV6-1	-	TRBJ1-3	CASSETPPGSGNTIYF	TGTGCCAGCAGTGAAACCCCTCCAGGTTCTGGAAACACCATATATTTT
TRBD2	TRBV7-7	-	TRBJ2-2	CASSLGLAGATDTGELFF	TGTGCCAGCAGCTTAGGGCTAGCGGGGGCAACCGACACCGGGGAGCTGTTTTTT
-	TRBV30	once	TRBJ2-2	CAWSVFVRNTGELFF	TGTGCCTGGAGTGTATTTGTCAGAAACACCGGGGAGCTGTTTTTT
TRBD2	TRBV9	once	TRBJ2-3	CASSLGSSLAGTDTQYF	TGTGCCAGCAGTCTTGGGTCCAGTCTAGCGGGGACAGATACGCAGTATTTT
TRBD2	TRBV9	-	TRBJ2-3	CASSAQLAMFTDTQYF	TGTGCCAGCAGCGCACAACTAGCGATGTTCACAGATACGCAGTATTTT
-	TRBV4-1	-	TRBJ2-2	CASSQSGAGELFF	TGCGCCAGCAGCCAGTCGGGGGCCGGGGAGCTGTTTTTT
-	TRBV28	-	TRBJ2-7	CASGTAKQYF	TGTGCCAGCGGGACTGCCAAGCAGTACTTC
TRBD1	TRBV5-4	-	TRBJ2-6	CATRQGALMGANVLTF	TGTGCCACCAGACAGGGGGCATTAATGGGGGCCAACGTCCTGACTTTC
TRBD1	TRBV6-5	-	TRBJ1-2	CAGDRGGGYTF	TGTGCCGGGGACAGGGGCGGCGGCTACACCTTC
-	TRBV3-1/TRBV3-2	-	TRBJ1-1	CASSLGRGASTEAFF	TGTGCCAGCAGCCTGGGGAGGGGGGCGAGCACTGAAGCTTTCTTT